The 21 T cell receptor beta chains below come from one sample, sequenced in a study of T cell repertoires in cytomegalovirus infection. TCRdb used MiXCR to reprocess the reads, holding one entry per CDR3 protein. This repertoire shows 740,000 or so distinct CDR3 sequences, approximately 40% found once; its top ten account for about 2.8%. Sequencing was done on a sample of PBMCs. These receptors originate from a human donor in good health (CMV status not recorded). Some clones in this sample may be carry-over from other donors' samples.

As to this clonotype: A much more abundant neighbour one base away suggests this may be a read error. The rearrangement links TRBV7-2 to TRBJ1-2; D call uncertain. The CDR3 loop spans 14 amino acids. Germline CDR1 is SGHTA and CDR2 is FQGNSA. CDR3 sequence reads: CACSPGHLNYGYTF. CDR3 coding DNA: TGTGCCTGCAGCCCGGGCCACCTTAACTATGGCTACACCTTC.

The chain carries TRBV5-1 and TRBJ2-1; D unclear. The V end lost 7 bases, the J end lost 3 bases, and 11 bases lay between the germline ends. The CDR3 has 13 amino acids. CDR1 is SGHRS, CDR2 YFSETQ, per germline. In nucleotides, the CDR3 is TGCGCCAGCGGGTCGGAGATCTACAATGAGCAGTTCTTC. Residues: CASGSEIYNEQFF.

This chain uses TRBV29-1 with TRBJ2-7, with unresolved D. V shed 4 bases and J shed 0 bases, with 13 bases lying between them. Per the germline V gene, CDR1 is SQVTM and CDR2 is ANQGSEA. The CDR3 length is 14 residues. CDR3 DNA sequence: TGCAGCGTTGGCGCCGAACCAGCCTCCTACGAGCAGTACTTC. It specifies CSVGAEPASYEQYF.

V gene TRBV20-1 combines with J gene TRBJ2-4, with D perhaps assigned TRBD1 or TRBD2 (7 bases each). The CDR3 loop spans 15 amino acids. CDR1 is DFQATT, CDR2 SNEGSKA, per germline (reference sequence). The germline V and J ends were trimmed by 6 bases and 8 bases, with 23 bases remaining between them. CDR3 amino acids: CSAPGGAGPRDIQYF. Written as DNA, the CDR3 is TGCAGTGCCCCAGGGGGAGCGGGGCCTCGAGACATTCAGTACTTC.

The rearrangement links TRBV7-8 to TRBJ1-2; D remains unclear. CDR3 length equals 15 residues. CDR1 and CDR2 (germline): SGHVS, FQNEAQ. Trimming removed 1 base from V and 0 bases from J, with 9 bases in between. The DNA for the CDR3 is TGTGCCAGCAGCTTAGAACCGCGGGCTAACTATGGCTACACCTTC. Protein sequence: CASSLEPRANYGYTF.

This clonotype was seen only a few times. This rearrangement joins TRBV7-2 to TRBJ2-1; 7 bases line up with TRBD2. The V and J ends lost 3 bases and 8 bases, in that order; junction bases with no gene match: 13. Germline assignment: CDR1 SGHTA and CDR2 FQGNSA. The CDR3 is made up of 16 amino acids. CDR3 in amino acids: CASSFIPLLAGDEQFF. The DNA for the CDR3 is TGTGCCAGCAGCTTCATCCCCTTGTTGGCGGGAGATGAGCAGTTCTTC.

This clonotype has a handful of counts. CDR3 sequence: CASSKQGGLSSPLHF. DNA of the CDR3: TGTGCCAGCAGTAAACAGGGGGGTTTGAGTTCACCCCTCCACTTT. This rearrangement joins TRBV7-2 to TRBJ1-6, with 8 bases fitting TRBD1. This CDR3 spans 15 amino acids. Germline V lookup: CDR1 SGHTA, CDR2 FQGNSA. Germline trimming cut 6 bases from V and 9 bases from J; bases unmatched to any gene: 10.

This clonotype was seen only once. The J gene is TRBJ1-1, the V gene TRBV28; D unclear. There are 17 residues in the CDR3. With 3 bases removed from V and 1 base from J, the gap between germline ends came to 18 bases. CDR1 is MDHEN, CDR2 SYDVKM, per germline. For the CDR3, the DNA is TGTGCCAGCAGTTTTGTTAAGGAGTGGGGAGGGAACACTGAAGCTTTCTTT. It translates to CASSFVKEWGGNTEAFF.

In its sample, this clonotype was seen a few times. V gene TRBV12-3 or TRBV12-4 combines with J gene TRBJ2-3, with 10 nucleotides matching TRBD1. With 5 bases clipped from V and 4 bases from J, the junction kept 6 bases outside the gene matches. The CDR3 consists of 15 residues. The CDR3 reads CASSPGQGYADTQYF. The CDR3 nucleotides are TGTGCCAGCAGTCCGGGACAGGGGTACGCAGATACGCAGTATTTT.

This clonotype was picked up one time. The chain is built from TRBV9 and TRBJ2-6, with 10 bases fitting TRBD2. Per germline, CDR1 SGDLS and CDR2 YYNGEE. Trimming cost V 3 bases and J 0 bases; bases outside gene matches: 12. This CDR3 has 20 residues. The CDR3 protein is CASSERGAGLAASGANVLTF. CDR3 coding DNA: TGTGCCAGCAGCGAGAGGGGGGCCGGACTAGCGGCCTCTGGGGCCAACGTCCTGACTTTC.

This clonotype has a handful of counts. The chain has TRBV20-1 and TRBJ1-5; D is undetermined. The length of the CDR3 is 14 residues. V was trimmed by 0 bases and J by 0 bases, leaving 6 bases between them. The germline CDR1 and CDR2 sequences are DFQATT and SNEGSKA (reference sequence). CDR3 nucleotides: TGCAGTGCTAGAGAAGGGTATAGCAATCAGCCCCAGCATTTT. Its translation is CSAREGYSNQPQHF.

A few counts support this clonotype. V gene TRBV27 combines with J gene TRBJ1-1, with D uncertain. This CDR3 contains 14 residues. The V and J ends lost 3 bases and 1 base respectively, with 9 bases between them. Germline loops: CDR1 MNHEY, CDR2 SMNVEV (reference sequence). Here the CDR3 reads CASSFTAGNTEAFF. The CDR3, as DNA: TGTGCCAGCAGTTTTACGGCAGGGAACACTGAAGCTTTCTTT.

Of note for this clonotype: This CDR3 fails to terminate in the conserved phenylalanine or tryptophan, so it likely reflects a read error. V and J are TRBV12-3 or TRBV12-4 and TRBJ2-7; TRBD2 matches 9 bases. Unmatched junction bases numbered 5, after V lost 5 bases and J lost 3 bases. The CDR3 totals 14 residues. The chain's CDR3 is CASSPGLAGYEQYL. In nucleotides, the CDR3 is TGTGCCAGCAGTCCGGGACTAGCAGGCTACGAGCAGTACTTA.

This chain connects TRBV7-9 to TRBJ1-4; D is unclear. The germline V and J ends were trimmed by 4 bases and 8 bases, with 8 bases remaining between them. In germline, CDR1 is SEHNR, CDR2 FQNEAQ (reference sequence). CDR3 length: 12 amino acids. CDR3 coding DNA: TGTGCCAGCAGCTCCCGCGACGAAAAACTGTTTTTT. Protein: CASSSRDEKLFF.

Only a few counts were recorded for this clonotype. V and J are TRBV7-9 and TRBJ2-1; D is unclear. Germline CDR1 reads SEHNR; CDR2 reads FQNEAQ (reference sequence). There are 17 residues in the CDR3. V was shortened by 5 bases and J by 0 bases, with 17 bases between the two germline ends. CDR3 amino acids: CASSPPVGRSSYNEQFF. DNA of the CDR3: TGTGCCAGCAGCCCTCCCGTCGGACGGAGCTCCTACAATGAGCAGTTCTTC.

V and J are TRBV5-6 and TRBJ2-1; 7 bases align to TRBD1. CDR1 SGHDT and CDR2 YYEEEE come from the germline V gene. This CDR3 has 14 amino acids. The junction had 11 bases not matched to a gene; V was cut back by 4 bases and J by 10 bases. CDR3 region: CASSLDRVYGEQFF. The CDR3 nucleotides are TGTGCCAGCAGCCTAGACAGGGTTTACGGGGAGCAGTTCTTC.

CDR3 loop: CASSLSEVGAGANVLTF. CDR3 bases: TGTGCCAGCAGTTTATCGGAGGTGGGGGCAGGGGCCAACGTCCTGACTTTC. The chain links TRBV27 to TRBJ2-6, with D perhaps TRBD1 (6 bases). The CDR3 extends over 17 amino acids. In germline, CDR1 is MNHEY, CDR2 SMNVEV (reference sequence). Trimming removed 0 bases at V and 4 bases at J, with 13 bases between.

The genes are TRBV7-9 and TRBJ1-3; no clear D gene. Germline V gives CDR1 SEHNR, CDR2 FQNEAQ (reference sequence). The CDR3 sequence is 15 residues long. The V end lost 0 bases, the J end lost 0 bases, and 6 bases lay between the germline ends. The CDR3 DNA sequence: TGTGCCAGCAGCTTAGCCCATAGCTCTGGAAACACCATATATTTT. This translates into CASSLAHSSGNTIYF.

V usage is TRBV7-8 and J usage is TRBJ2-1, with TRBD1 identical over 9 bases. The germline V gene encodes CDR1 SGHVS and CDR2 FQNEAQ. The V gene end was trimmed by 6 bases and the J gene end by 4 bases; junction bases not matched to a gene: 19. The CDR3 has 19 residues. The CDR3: CASSLPGQGNRDLYNEQFF. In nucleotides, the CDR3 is TGTGCCAGCAGTCTACCGGGACAGGGAAACCGGGACCTTTACAATGAGCAGTTCTTC.

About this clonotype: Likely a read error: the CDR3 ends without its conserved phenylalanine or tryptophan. This CDR3 is CASSLAHGRPQYV. Here the CDR3 DNA reads TGTGCCAGCAGCTTAGCCCACGGGAGACCCCAGTACGTC. The genes are TRBV11-2 and TRBJ2-5, with D possibly being TRBD2 (6 bases). This CDR3 has 13 amino acids. The germline V and J ends were trimmed by 1 base and 9 bases, with 12 bases remaining between them. Looked up from germline, CDR1 is SGHAT and CDR2 is FQNNGV.

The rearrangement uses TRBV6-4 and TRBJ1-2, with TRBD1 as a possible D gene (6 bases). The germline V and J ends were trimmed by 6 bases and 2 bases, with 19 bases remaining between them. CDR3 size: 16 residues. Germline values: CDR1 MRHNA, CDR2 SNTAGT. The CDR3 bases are TGTGCCAGCAGAGCCCTGGGGGGCTCGGGAAACTATGGCTACACCTTC. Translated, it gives CASRALGGSGNYGYTF.